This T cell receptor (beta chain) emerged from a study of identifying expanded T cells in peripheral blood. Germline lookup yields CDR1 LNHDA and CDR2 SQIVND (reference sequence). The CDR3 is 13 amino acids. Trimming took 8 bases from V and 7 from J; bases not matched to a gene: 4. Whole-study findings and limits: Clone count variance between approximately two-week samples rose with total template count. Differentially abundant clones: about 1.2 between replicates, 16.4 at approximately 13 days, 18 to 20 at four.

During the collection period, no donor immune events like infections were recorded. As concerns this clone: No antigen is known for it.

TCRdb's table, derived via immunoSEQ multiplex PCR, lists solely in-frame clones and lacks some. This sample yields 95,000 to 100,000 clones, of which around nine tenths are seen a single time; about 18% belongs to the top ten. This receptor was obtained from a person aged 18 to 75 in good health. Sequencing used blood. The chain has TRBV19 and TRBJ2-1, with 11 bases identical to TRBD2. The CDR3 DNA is TGTGCCAGTTGTAGCGGGGGGGAAAATGAGCAGTTCTTC. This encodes CASCSGGENEQFF.